This T cell receptor (beta chain) is from a study of T-cell memory formation after mild COVID-19 (dated by TCRdb to about 2021). Some background on the complete study: Most TCR sequence clusters were specific to one of the two donors. Longitudinal TCRalpha and TCRbeta repertoire sequencing tracked T-cell clones expanding and contracting after mild COVID-19 in a couple of donors. Two young, previously healthy adult volunteers made up the cohort, one male and one female.

PBMCs were isolated by Ficoll-Paque density gradient centrifugation. The instrument was an Illumina NovaSeq 6000. cDNA libraries for TCRalpha and TCRbeta were prepared by 5'RACE using constant-segment primers, with sample barcodes and unique molecular identifiers added. RNA was extracted from every sample with Trizol reagent. Libraries were amplified in two PCR steps, with a second sample barcode and Illumina TruSeq adapters added in the second step. The libraries were sequenced on an Illumina NovaSeq using 2 x 150 bp paired-end reads. The authors' pipeline ran thus. With migec v1.2.7, reads were demultiplexed and then collapsed into UMI-guided consensus sequences. With mixcr v2.1.11, UMI consensuses were aligned to TRA and TRB V and J templates and assembled into clonotypes. Clonotypes were classified as expanded or contracted when called significant by both edgeR and NoisET, with noise models trained on biological replicates. For edgeR calls, a false discovery rate-adjusted p below 0.01 and a log2 fold-change threshold of 1 were applied. As an exploratory analysis of dynamics, max-normalized trajectories of the 1000 most abundant clonotypes were examined by PCA with hierarchical clustering. Separately sequenced CD4+ and CD8+ repertoires were used to assign the CD4 or CD8 phenotype of responding clones. The public reads were reprocessed in TCRdb via fastp at Q25 and MiXCR, keeping in-frame beta chains. Merged by CDR3 protein, the rows form single entries marked with the most common genes and DNA. TCRdb, not the authors, supplied the V and J calls. The sample table contains some 160,000 distinct CDR3 sequences; only one count was recorded for over 10% of them. Together, the top ten hold 3% to 4% of the sample.

About this clonotype itself: This clone's antigen is unknown. Per-nucleotide qualities are absent, and no much larger clonotype sits a single base away.

The V end loses 2 bases and the J end loses 6 bases, and a stretch of 7 bases separates them. Sequences MDHEN (CDR1) and SYDVKM (CDR2) are obtained from the germline V gene. The CDR3 holds 12 amino acids from the cysteine to the phenylalanine. The sequence is cut down to CDR3 DNA, 36 bases in frame from base 1. Overall study outcomes, separate from this receptor: Contracting CD4+ clones turned up mainly in the CM and EM memory subsets, whereas EMRA was where CD8+ clones were enriched. Only a couple of mild cases were covered in the study, and larger cohorts including severe cases with pre-infection samples were considered necessary. Some responding clones were detected in pre-infection memory, which suggested that pre-existing cross-reactive memory T cells had joined the SARS-CoV-2 response. Clones contracting from day 15 to 85 had balanced CD4/CD8 phenotypes, while a second wave expanding from day 15 to 37 was biased towards CD4+. Whether the second-wave clones peaking on day 37 were SARS-CoV-2 specific was not confirmed.

The sample taken for sequencing was PBMCs or a T cell subset sorted from them (not recorded which). The sequence was obtained from a man aged 18 to 29 who had mild COVID-19 (a few samples of this study predate the infection). The sample titles of this study are shuffled in the database, so cell type and time point are left out; the donor was told from shared clones. The rearranged chain carries TRBV28 and TRBJ1-2, with no confidently assigned D gene. The CDR3 is CASSLRFDGYTF. The sequenced DNA: TGTGCCAGCAGTTTAAGGTTCGATGGCTACACCTTC.